This TCR beta chain was sequenced during a study of T cells in Graves' hyperthyroidism and ophthalmopathy. Stable hyperthyroidism: no ophthalmopathy progression over 18 months of follow-up. The diagnoses drew upon clinical symptoms, serum thyroxine and TRAb, thyroid ultrasound and orbital computed tomography. TCR beta CDR3 sequences were amplified from RNA transcripts. Carried out on the TCR CDR3, a first-round RT-PCR used the HTBI primer set. Via MiXCR, TCRdb re-called the multiplex PCR reads, giving one row per CDR3 protein. The data contain under 700,000 distinct CDR3 sequences, just over 45% of them singletons. This CDR3 has 14 amino acids. Trimming at V came to 0 bases and at J to 8 bases, leaving 7 bases not matched to a gene. CDR1 is SGHRS and CDR2 is YFSETQ in the germline V gene.

The sequence was collected from a woman between 18 and 30 years old with Graves' hyperthyroidism. The sequencing input was peripheral blood or thyroid tissue (not recorded which). This sequence joins TRBV5-1 and TRBJ1-2, with 7 bases aligning to TRBD1. CDR3 DNA sequence: TGCGCCAGCAGCTTGGGGACAGGTGCTTGGGGCTACACCTTC. Its translation is CASSLGTGAWGYTF.